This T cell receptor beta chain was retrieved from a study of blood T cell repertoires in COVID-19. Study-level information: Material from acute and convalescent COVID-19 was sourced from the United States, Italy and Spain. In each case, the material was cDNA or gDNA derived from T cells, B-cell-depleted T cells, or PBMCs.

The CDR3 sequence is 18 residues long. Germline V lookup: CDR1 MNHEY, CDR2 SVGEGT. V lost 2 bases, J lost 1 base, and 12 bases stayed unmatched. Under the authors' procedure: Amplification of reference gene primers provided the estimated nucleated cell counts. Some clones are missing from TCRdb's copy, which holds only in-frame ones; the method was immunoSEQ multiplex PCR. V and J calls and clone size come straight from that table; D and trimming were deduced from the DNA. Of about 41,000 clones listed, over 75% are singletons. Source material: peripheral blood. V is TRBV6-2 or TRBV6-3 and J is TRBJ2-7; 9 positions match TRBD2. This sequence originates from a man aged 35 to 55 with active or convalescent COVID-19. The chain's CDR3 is CASSYGGSGSPGSYEQYF. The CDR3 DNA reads TGTGCCAGCAGTTACGGAGGTAGCGGGAGCCCCGGGTCCTACGAGCAGTACTTC.